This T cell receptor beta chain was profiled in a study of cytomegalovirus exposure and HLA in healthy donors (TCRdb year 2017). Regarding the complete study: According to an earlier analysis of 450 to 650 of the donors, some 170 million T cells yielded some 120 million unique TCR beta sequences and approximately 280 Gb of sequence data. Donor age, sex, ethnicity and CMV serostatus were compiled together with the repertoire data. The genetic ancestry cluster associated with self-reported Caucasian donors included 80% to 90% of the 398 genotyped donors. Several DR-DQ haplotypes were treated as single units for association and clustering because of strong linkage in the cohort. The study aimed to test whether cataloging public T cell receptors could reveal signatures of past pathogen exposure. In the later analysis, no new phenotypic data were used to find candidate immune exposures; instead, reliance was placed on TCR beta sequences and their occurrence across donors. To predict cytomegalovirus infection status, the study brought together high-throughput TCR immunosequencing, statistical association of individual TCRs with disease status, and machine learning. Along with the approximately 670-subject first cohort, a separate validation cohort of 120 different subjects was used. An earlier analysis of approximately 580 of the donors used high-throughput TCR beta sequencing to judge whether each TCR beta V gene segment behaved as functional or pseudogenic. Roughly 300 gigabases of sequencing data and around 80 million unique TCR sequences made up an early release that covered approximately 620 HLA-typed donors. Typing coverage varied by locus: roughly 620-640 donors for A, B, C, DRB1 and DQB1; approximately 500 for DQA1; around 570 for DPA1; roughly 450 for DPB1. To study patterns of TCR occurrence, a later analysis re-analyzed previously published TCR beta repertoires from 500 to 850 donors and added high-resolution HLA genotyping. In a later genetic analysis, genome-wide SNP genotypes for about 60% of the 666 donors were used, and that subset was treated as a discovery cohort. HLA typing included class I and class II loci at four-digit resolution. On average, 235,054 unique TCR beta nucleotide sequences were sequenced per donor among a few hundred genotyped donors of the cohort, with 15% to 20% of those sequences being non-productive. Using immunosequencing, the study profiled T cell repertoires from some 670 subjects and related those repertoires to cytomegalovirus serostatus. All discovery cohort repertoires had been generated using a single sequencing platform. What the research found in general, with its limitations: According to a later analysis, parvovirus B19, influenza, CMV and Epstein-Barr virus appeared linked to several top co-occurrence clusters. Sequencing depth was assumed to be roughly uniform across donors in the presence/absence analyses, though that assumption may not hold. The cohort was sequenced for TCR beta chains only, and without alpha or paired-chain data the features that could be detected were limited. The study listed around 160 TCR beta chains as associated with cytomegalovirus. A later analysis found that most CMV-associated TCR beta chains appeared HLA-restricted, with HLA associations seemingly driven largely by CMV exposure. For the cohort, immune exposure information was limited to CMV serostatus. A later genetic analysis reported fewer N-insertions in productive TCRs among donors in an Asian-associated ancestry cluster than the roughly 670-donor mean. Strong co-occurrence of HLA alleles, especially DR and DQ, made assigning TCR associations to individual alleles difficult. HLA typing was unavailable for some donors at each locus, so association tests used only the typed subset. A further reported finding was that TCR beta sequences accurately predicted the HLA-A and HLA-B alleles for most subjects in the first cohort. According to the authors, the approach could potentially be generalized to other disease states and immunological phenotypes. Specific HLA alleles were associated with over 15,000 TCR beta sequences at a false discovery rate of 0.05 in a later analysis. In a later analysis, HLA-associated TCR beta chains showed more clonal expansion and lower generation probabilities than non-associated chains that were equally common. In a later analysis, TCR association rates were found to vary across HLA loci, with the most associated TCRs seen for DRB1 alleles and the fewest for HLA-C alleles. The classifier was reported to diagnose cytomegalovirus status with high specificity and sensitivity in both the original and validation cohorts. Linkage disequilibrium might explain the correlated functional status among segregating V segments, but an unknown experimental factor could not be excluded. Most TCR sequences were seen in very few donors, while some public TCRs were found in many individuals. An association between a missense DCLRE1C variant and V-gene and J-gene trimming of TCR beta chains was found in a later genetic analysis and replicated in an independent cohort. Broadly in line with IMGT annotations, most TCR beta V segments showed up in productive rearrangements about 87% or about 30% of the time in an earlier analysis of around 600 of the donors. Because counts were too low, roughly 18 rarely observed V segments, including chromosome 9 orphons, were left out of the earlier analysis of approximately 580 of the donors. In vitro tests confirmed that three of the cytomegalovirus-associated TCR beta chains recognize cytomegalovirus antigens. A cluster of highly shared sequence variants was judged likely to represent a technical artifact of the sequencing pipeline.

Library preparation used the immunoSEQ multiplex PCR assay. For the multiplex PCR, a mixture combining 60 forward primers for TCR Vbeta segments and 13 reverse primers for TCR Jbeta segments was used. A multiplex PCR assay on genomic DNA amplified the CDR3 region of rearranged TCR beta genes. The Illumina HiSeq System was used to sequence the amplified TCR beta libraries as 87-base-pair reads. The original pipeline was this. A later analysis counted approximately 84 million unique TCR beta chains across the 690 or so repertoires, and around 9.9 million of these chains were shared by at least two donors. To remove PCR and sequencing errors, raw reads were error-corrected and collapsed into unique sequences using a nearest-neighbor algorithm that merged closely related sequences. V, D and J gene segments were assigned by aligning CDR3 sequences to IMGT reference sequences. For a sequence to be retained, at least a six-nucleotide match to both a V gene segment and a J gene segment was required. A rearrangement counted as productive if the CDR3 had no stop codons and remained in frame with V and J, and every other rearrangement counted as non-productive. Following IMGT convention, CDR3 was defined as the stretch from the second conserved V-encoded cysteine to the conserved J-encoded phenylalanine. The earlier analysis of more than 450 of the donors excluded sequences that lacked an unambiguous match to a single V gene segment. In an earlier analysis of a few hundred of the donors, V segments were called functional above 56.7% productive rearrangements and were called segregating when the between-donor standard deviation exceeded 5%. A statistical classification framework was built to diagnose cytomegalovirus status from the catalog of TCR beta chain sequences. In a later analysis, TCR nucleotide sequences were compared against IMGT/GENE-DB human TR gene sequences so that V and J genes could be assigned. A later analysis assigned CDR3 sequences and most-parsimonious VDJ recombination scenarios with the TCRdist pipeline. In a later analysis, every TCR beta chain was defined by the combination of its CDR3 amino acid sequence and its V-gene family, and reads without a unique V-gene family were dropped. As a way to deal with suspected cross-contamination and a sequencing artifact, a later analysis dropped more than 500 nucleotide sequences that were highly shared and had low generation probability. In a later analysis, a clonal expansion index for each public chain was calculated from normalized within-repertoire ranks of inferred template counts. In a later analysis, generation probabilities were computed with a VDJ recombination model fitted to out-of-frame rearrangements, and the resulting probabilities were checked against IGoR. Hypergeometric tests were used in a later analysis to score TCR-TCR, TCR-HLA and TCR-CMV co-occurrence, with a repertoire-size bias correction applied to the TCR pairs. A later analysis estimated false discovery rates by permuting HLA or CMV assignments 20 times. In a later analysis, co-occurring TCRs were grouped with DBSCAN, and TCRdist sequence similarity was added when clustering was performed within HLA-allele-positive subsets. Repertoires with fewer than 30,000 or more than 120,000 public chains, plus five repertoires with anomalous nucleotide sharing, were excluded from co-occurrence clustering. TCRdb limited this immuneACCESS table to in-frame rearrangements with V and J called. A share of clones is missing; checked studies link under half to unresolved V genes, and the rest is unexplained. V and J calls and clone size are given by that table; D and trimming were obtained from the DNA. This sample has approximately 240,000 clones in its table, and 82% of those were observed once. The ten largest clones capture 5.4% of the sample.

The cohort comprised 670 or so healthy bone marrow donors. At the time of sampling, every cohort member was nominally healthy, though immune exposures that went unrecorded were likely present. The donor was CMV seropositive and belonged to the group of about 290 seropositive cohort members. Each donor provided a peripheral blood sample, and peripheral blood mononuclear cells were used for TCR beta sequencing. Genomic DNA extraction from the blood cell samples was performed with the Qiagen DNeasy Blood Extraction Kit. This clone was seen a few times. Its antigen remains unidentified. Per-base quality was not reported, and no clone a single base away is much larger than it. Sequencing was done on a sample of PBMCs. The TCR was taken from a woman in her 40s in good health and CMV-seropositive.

The CDR3: CASSLNGVTDTQYF. In nucleotides, the sequence is TGTGCCAGCAGCTTAAACGGGGTAACAGATACGCAGTATTTT. The V and J segments used are TRBV7-2 and TRBJ2-3, with TRBD2 as a weak D call on 5 bases. The germline V gene specifies SGHTA as CDR1 and FQGNSA as CDR2. The CDR3, cysteine through phenylalanine, is 14 amino acids long. The retained sequence is limited to the CDR3, 42 bases, with the frame set at the first base. At the junction V is shortened by 2 bases and J by 3 bases, with 9 bases in between.